These T cell receptor beta chains were read from a single sample in a study of T cells in Graves' hyperthyroidism and ophthalmopathy. Each CDR3 protein gets one entry after TCRdb re-called the multiplex PCR reads with MiXCR. The table shows approximately 640,000 distinct CDR3 sequences, with about 18% occurring only once. Sequenced input: blood. These receptors came from a man in his fifties with Graves' hyperthyroidism. The CDR3 runs from the conserved cysteine through the conserved F or W. A D gene is named only where the DNA matches it firmly. A clone size is listed for some rows: how often the clone was seen (once, few, many), or a class if it is expanded.

CDR3 DNA: TGCGCCAGCAGCCAACTGGGACTAGCCTATAATGAGCAGTTCTTC
CDR3 protein: CASSQLGLAYNEQFF
D gene: TRBD2
J gene: TRBJ2-1
V gene: TRBV4-1
clone size: NA

CDR3 DNA: TGCAGTGCTCAGGGGCTAGCGGGAGAGGTTGAGCAGTTCTTC
CDR3 protein: CSAQGLAGEVEQFF
D gene: TRBD2
J gene: TRBJ2-1
V gene: TRBV20-1
clone size: NA

CDR3 DNA: TGTGCCAGCTCACCAGATTCGAACAGGGATTTAGGGCCGTTCTTC
CDR3 protein: CASSPDSNRDLGPFF
D gene: NA
J gene: TRBJ2-1
V gene: TRBV18
clone size: NA

CDR3 DNA: TGTGCCAGCAGCCCGACTAGCGGGGTCTCCTACGAGCAGTACTTC
CDR3 protein: CASSPTSGVSYEQYF
D gene: TRBD2
J gene: TRBJ2-7
V gene: TRBV5-8
clone size: many

CDR3 DNA: TGTGCCAGCAGCACGGGACTAGCGGGCAACTACAATGAGCAGTTCTTC
CDR3 protein: CASSTGLAGNYNEQFF
D gene: TRBD2
J gene: TRBJ2-1
V gene: TRBV9
clone size: NA

CDR3 DNA: TGCAGCAGTTTTCAGGCTATGAACACCGGGGAGCTGTTTTTT
CDR3 protein: CSSFQAMNTGELFF
D gene: NA
J gene: TRBJ2-2
V gene: TRBV29-1
clone size: once

CDR3 DNA: TGTGCCAGCAGGCGGGGGGGAAACACCATATATTTT
CDR3 protein: CASRRGGNTIYF
D gene: NA
J gene: TRBJ1-3
V gene: TRBV12-3/TRBV12-4
clone size: few

CDR3 DNA: TGTGCCAGCAGTTTATGGTCTGGAAACACCATATATTTT
CDR3 protein: CASSLWSGNTIYF
D gene: NA
J gene: TRBJ1-3
V gene: TRBV12-3/TRBV12-4
clone size: NA

CDR3 DNA: TGTGCCAGCAGCTTAGTGGAGATAAGTACTGGCTACACCTTC
CDR3 protein: CASSLVEISTGYTF
D gene: NA
J gene: TRBJ1-2
V gene: TRBV7-9
clone size: few

CDR3 DNA: TGTGCCAGCAGTAAGCAGGGGGCGATGGGAGAGACCCAGTACTTC
CDR3 protein: CASSKQGAMGETQYF
D gene: TRBD1
J gene: TRBJ2-5
V gene: TRBV6-1
clone size: few

CDR3 DNA: TGTGCCAGCAGTGCTTCGGGGGGCGGCGGTACGCAGTATTTT
CDR3 protein: CASSASGGGGTQYF
D gene: NA
J gene: TRBJ2-3
V gene: TRBV2
clone size: NA

CDR3 DNA: TGTGCCAGCAGCCCCACTTGGAGTATCACCGGGGAGCTGTTTTTT
CDR3 protein: CASSPTWSITGELFF
D gene: NA
J gene: TRBJ2-2
V gene: TRBV7-3
clone size: many

CDR3 DNA: TGCAGTGCAGAAGGACTAGCGGTAAAGTACGAGCAGTACTTC
CDR3 protein: CSAEGLAVKYEQYF
D gene: TRBD2
J gene: TRBJ2-7
V gene: TRBV20-1
clone size: NA

CDR3 DNA: TGTGCCAGCATGGAAGGGGTGAGCACTGAAGCTTTCTTT
CDR3 protein: CASMEGVSTEAFF
D gene: NA
J gene: TRBJ1-1
V gene: TRBV6-2/TRBV6-3
clone size: few